This T cell receptor beta chain was captured in a study of T cells after yellow fever vaccination. A remark on this clonotype: A much larger clone is a single base away; this may be a read error.

TCRdb analysed the 5' RACE reads with MiXCR anew, one entry per CDR3 protein. This sample has around 250,000 distinct CDR3 sequences; less than 9% occur once, and the top ten carry approximately 0.87%. The germline V and J ends were trimmed by 2 bases and 0 bases, with 16 bases remaining between them. The CDR3 is 17 amino acids. Germline lookup yields CDR1 SGHTA and CDR2 FQGNSA. The sequence was collected from a man younger than 40 who received the YFV17D yellow fever vaccine. The chain recombines TRBV7-2 with TRBJ2-5, with D unresolved. Here the sequenced sample was CD4+ T cells sorted from PBMCs, taken 15 days after the yellow fever booster vaccination. The CDR3 bases are TGTGCCAGCAGCTTAAGATGTAGACTCGGGTACCAAGAGACCCAGTACTTC. It is translated as CASSLRCRLGYQETQYF.